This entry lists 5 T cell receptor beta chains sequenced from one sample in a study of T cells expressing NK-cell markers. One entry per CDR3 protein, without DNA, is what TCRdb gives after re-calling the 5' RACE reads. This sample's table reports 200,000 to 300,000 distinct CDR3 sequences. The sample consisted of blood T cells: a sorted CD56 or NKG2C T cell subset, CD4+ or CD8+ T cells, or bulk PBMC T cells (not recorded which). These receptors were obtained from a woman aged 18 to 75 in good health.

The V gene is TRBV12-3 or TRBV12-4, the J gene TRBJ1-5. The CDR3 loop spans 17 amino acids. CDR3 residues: CASSLYPTAYSNQPQHF.

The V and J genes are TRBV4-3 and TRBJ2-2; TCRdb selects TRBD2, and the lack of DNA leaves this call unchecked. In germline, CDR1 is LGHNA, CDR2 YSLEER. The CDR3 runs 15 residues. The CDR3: CASSQVGGGSGELFF.

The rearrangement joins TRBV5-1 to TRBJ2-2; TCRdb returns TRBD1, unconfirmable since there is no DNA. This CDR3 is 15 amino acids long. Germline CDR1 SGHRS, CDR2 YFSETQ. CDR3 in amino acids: CASSLDRTGTGELFF. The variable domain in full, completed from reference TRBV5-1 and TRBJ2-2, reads KAGVTQTPRYLIKTRGQQVTLSCSPISGHRSVSWYQQTPGQGLQFLFEYFSETQRNKGNFPGRFSGRQFSNSRSEMNVSTLELGDSALYLCASSLDRTGTGELFFGEGSRLTVL.

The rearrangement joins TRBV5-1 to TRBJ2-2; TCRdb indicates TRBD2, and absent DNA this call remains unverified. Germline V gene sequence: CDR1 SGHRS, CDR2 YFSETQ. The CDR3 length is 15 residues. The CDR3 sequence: CASSLTSGRSGELFF.

The CDR3 loop reads CASSLARSRDTQYF. The chain has TRBV7-8 and TRBJ2-3. The CDR3 sequence is 14 residues long. The germline CDR1 and CDR2 sequences are SGHVS and FQNEAQ.